This record concerns one TCR beta chain sequence. The antigen remains unidentified. This sample was included in a study of cytomegalovirus exposure and HLA in healthy donors. Overall study findings and caveats: It was 150 to 200 TCR beta chains that were listed as cytomegalovirus-associated. Subsequent analysis revealed that first-cohort TCR clusters tended to co-occur in the approximately 120 validation repertoires.

Profiling relied on immunoSEQ multiplex PCR, and the TCRdb table lists in-frame clones only, not all of them. Among around 400,000 clones listed, 86% were seen once. V lost 4 bases and J 5 bases, leaving 13 bases between the germline ends. The CDR3 has 13 residues. The germline gives CDR1 SGHRS, CDR2 YFSETQ. The sequencing sample was made of PBMCs. This receptor was identified in a woman in her late teens or twenties in good health and CMV-seronegative. V and J are TRBV5-1 and TRBJ2-7, with D possibly matching TRBD1 (5 bases). The CDR3: CASSPRDIDEQYF. The CDR3 DNA reads as TGCGCCAGCAGCCCCAGGGATATAGACGAGCAGTACTTC.